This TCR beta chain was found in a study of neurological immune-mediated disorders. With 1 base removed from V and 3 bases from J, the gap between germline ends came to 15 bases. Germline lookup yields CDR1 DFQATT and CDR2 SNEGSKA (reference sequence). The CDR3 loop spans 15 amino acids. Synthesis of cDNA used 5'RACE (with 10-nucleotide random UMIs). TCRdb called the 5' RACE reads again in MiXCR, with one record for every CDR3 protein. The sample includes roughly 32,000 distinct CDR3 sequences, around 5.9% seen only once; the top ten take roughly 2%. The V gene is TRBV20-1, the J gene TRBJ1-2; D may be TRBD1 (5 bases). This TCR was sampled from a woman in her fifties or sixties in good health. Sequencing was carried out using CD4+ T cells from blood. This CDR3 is CSARAGGSNYYGYTF. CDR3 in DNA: TGCAGTGCTAGAGCCGGGGGGTCCAACTACTATGGCTACACCTTC.